Described below is a single T cell receptor beta chain sequence and its context. Antigen specificity is unknown. Produced via immunoSEQ multiplex PCR; TCRdb's table is partial and in-frame only. The sample shows almost 2,500 clones, over 80% of them seen only once. The data derive from a study of brain metastases from non-small cell lung cancer. Points from the study as a whole: Metastases had sparse T cells but largely shared repertoires with primaries.

The CDR3 loop spans 16 amino acids. In germline, CDR1 is SNHLY, CDR2 FYNNEI. Between the trimmed V and J ends, which lost 4 bases and 1 base, there was a span of 15 bases. This receptor was obtained from a donor at least 40 years old with non-small cell lung cancer. The chain has TRBV2 and TRBJ2-3; a possible D gene is TRBD1 (6 bases). Sequenced: primary lung tumor tissue. The CDR3, as DNA: TGTGCCAGCAGTGGGCCCCAGGGGCAGGGCACAGATACGCAGTATTTT. Translated, it gives CASSGPQGQGTDTQYF.